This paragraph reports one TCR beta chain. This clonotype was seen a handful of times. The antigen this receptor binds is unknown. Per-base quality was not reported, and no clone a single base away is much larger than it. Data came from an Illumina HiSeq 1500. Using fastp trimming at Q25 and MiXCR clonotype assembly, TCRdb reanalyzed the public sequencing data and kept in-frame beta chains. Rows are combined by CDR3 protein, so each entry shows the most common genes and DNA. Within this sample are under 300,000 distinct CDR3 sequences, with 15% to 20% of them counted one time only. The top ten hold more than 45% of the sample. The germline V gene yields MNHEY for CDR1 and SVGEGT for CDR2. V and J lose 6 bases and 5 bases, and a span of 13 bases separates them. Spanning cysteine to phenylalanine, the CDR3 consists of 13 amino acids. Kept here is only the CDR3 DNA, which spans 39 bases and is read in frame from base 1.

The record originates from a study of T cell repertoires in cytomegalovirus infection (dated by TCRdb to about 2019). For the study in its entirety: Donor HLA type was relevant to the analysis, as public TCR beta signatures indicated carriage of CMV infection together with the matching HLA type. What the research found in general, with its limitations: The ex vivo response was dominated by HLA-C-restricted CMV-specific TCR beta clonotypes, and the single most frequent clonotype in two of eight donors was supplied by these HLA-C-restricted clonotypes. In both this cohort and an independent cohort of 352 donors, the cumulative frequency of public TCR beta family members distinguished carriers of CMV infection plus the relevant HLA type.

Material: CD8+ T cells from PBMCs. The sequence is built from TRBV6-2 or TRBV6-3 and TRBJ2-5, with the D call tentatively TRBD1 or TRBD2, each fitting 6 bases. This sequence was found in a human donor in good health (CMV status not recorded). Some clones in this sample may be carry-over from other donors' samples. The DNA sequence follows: TGTGCCAGCAGCGTTGGGGGGCTCGAGACCCAGTACTTC. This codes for CASSVGGLETQYF.